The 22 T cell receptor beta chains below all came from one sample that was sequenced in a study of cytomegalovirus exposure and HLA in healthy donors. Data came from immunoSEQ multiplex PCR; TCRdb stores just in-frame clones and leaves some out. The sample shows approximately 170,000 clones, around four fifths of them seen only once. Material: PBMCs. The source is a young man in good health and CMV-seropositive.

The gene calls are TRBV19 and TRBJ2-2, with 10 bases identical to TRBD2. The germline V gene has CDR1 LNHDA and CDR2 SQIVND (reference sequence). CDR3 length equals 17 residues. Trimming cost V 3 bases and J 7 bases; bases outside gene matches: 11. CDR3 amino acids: CASSMVAGGSYSGELFF. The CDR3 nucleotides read TGTGCCAGTAGTATGGTAGCGGGGGGTTCCTATAGCGGGGAGCTGTTTTTT. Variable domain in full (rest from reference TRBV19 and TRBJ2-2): DGGITQSPKYLFRKEGQNVTLSCEQNLNHDAMYWYRQDPGQGLRLIYYSQIVNDFQKGDIAEGYSVSREKKESFPLTVTSAQKNPTAFYLCASSMVAGGSYSGELFFGEGSRLTVL.

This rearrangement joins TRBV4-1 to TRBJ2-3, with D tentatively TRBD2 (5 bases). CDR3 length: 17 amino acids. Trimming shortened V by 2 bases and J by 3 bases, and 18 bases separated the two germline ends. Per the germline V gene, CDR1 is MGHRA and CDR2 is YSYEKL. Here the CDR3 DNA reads TGCGCCAGCAGCCAACTAACCGGGGTTCAAGGGACAGATACGCAGTATTTT. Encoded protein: CASSQLTGVQGTDTQYF.

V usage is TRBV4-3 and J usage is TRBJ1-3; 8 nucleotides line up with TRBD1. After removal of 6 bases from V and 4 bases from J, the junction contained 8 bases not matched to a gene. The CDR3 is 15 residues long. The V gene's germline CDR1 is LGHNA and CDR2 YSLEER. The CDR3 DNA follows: TGCGCCAGCAGGCCCCGGACAGGGACCGGAAACACCATATATTTT. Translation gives CASRPRTGTGNTIYF.

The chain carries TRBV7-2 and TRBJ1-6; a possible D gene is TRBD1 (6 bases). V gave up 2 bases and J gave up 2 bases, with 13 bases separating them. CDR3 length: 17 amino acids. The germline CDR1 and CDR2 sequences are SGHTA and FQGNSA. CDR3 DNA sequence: TGTGCCAGCAGCTTAATCAGGGGAAGGGCCTATAATTCACCCCTCCACTTT. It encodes CASSLIRGRAYNSPLHF. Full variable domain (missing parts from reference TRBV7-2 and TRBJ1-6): GAGVSQSPSNKVTEKGKDVELRCDPISGHTALYWYRQSLGQGLEFLIYFQGNSAPDKSGLPSDRFSAERTGGSVSTLTIQRTQQEDSAVYLCASSLIRGRAYNSPLHFGNGTRLTVT.

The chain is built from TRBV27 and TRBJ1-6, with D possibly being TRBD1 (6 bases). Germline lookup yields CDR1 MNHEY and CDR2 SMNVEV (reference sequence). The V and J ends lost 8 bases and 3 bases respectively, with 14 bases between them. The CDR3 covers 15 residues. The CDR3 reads CASRGQFLYNSPLHF. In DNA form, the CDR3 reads TGTGCCAGCCGCGGACAGTTCCTCTATAATTCACCCCTCCACTTT.

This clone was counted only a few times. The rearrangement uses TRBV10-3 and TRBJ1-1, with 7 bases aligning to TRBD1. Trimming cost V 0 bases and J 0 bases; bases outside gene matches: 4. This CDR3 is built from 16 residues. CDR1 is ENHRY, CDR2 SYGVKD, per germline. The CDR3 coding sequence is TGTGCCATCAGTGAGTCCAGGGACAGCATGAACACTGAAGCTTTCTTT. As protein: CAISESRDSMNTEAFF.

The CDR3 loop reads CASSPGTVYGYTF. CDR3 in DNA: TGCGCCAGCAGCCCCGGGACAGTCTATGGCTACACCTTC. The rearrangement joins TRBV4-1 to TRBJ1-2; 7 nucleotides match TRBD1. Germline loops: CDR1 MGHRA, CDR2 YSYEKL. The CDR3 covers 13 residues. Trimming took 4 bases from V and 4 from J; bases not matched to a gene: 3.

The CDR3 region has the DNA TGTGCCAGCAGCGACGCCCCAGGGGTCCCCTCTGGAAACACCATATATTTT. It translates to CASSDAPGVPSGNTIYF. The J gene is TRBJ1-3, the V gene TRBV7-2; D possibly corresponds to TRBD1 (6 bases). Trimming left V 5 bases short and J 0 bases short, with 17 bases between. The CDR3 contains 17 residues. The germline CDR1 and CDR2 sequences are SGHTA and FQGNSA.

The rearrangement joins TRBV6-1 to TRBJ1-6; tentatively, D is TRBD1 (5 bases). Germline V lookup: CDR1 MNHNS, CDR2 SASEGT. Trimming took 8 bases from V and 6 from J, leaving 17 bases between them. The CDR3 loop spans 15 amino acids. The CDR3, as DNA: TGTGCCAGCTCGTTGGGGGACTCCATTAATTCACCCCTCCACTTT. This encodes CASSLGDSINSPLHF.

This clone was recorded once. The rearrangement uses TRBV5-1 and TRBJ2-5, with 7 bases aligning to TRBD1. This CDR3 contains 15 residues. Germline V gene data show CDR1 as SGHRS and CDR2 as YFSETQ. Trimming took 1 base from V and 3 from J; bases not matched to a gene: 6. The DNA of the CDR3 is TGCGCCAGCAGCTTGACCGGTACAGGGGAAGAGACCCAGTACTTC. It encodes CASSLTGTGEETQYF.

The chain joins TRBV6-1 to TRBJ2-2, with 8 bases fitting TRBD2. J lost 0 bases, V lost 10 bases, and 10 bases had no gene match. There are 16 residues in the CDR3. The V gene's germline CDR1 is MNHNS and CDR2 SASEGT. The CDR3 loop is CATTKAGEANTGELFF. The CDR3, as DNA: TGTGCCACCACTAAAGCGGGGGAGGCGAACACCGGGGAGCTGTTTTTT.

Here the CDR3 DNA reads TGTGCCAGCTCACCATCTCAGGACAGAAACAATGAGCAGTTCTTC. Encoded protein: CASSPSQDRNNEQFF. This rearrangement joins TRBV18 to TRBJ2-1; D possibly corresponds to TRBD1 (6 bases). The V gene lost 2 bases and the J gene lost 5 bases, with 13 bases spanning the gap. The CDR3 runs 15 residues. Germline loops: CDR1 KGHSH, CDR2 LQKENI.

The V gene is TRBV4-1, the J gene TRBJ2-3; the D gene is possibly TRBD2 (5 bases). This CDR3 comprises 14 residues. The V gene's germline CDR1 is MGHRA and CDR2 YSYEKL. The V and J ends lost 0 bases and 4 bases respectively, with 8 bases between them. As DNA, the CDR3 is TGCGCCAGCAGCCAAGAAGAGGGCTCAGATACGCAGTATTTT. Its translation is CASSQEEGSDTQYF.

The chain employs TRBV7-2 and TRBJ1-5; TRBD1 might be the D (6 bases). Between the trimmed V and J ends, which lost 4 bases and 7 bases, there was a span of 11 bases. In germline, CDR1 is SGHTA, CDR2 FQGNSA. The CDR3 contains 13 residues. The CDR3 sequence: CASSSDRFQPQHF. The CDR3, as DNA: TGTGCCAGCAGCTCTGACAGGTTCCAGCCCCAGCATTTT.

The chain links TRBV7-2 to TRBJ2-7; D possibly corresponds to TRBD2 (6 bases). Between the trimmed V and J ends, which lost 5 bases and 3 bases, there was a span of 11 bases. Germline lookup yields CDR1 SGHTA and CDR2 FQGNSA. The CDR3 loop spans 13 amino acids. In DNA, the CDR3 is TGTGCCAGCAGCATTGCGACTAGCTACGAGCAGTACTTC. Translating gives CASSIATSYEQYF.

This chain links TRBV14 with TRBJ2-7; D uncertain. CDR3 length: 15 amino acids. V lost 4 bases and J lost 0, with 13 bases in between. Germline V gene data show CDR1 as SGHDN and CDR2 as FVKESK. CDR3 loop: CASSRLQLSSYEQYF. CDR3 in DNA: TGTGCCAGCAGCCGCTTACAGCTTTCCTCCTACGAGCAGTACTTC.

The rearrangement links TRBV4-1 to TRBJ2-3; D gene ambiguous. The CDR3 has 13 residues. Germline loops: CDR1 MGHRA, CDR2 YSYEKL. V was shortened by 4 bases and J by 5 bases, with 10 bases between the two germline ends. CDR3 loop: CASSLAEIDTQYF. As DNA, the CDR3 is TGCGCCAGCAGCCTTGCCGAGATAGATACGCAGTATTTT.

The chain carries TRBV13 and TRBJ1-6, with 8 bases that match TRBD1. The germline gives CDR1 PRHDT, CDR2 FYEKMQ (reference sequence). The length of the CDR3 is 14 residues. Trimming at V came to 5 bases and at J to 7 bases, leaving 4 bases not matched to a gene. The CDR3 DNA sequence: TGTGCCAGCAGCCAGGGGGCGGGAAATTCACCCCTCCACTTT. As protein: CASSQGAGNSPLHF.

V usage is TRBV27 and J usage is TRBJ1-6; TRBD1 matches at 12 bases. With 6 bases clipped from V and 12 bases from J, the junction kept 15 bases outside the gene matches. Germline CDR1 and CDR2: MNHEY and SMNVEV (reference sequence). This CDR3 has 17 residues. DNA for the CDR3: TGTGCCAGCAGGGATACCCCGGGACAGGGGGCCCGGCGACCCCTCCACTTT. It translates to CASRDTPGQGARRPLHF.

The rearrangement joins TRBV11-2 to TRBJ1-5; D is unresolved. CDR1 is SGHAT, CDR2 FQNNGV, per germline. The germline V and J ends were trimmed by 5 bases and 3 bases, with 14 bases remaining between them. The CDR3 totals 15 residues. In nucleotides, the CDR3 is TGTGCCAGCAGCCTACTGCCGGGGTACAATCAGCCCCAGCATTTT. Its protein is CASSLLPGYNQPQHF.

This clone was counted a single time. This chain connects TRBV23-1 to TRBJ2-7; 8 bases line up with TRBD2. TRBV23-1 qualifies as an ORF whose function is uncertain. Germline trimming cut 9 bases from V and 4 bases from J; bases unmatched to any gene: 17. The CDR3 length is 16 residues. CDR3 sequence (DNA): TGCGCCAGTACCTGCCGCGGGGGGAAAGTAATATACGAGCAGTACTTC. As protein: CASTCRGGKVIYEQYF.

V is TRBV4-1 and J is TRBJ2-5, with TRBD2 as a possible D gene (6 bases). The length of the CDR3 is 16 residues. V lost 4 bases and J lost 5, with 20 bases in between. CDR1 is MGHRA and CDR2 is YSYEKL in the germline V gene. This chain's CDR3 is CASSRWGVERAETQYF. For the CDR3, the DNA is TGCGCCAGCAGCCGCTGGGGGGTAGAGCGGGCGGAGACCCAGTACTTC.